The clone carrying this T cell receptor (beta chain) was counted only a few times. As yet, its antigen is unknown. This CDR3 has 17 residues. The germline CDR1 and CDR2 sequences are MNHNS and SASEGT. Trimming took 5 bases from V and 0 from J, leaving 17 bases between them. These data are taken from a study of CD8 T cells in ankylosing spondylitis. Findings and caveats of the study: Reported data indicate significant enrichment of disease-linked clones within matched ankylosing spondylitis synovial fluid. Ankylosing spondylitis blood seemed to carry a telltale TCR beta motif made of roughly eight highly homologous variants. Earlier literature documents some of the motif variants in reactive arthritis synovial fluid and blood.

TCRdb independently ran MiXCR on the 5' RACE reads; one entry per CDR3 protein. The repertoire holds roughly 220,000 distinct CDR3 sequences, around 18% seen once, with roughly 42% in the top ten. The genes are TRBV6-1 and TRBJ1-5; no clear D gene. What was sequenced was blood, either unsorted or a sorted T cell fraction (not recorded which). The TCR was taken from a male donor with ankylosing spondylitis. CDR3: CASSQRAASYSNQPQHF. The CDR3 nucleotides are TGTGCCAGCAGTCAACGAGCGGCAAGCTATAGCAATCAGCCCCAGCATTTT.